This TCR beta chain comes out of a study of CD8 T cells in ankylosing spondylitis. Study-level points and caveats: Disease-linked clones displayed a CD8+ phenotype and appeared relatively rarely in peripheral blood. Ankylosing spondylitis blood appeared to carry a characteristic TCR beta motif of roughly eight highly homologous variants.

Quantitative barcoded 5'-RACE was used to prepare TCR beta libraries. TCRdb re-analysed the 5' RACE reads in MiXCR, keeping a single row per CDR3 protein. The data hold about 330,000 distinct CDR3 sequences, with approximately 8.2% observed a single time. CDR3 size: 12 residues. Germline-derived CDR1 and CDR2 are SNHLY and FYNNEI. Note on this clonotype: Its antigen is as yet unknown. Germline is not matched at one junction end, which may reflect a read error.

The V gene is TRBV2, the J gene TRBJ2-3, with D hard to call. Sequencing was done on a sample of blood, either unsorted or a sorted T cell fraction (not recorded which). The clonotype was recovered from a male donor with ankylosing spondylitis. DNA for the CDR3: TGTGCCGGCAGTCGTGGTCAGAATACGCAGTATTTT. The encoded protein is CAGSRGQNTQYF.